A selection of T cell receptor beta chains follows, all from one sample in a study of T cell responses to AZD1222 COVID-19 vaccine. Profiling relied on immunoSEQ multiplex PCR, and the TCRdb table lists in-frame clones only, not all of them. The sample shows more than 90,000 clones, 88% of them seen only once. This specimen was peripheral blood, taken 28 days after the second AZD1222 dose. These receptor sequences come from an adult who received the AZD1222 COVID-19 vaccine. The CDR3 runs from the conserved cysteine through the conserved F or W. A D gene is named only where the DNA matches it firmly. A row's size may be missing; if present it is once, few, many or a size class.

>TRBD2|TRBV7-3|TRBJ2-3|.
CASSLRLAGGLPDTQYF
TGTGCCAGCAGCCTAAGACTAGCGGGGGGGCTCCCAGATACGCAGTATTTT
>.|TRBV7-2|TRBJ2-1|.
CASSPPGATYNEQFF
TGTGCCAGCAGCCCACCCGGGGCGACCTACAATGAGCAGTTCTTC
>.|TRBV12-5|TRBJ1-2|.
CASGSQGYGYTF
TGTGCTAGTGGTTCCCAGGGTTATGGCTACACCTTC
>.|TRBV11-3|TRBJ2-2|.
CASSLAMSSNTGELFF
TGTGCCAGCAGCTTAGCCATGTCGTCCAACACCGGGGAGCTGTTTTTT
>TRBD1|TRBV15|TRBJ1-5|.
CATSRDSGGRQPQHF
TGTGCCACCAGCAGGGATTCAGGGGGGCGTCAGCCCCAGCATTTT
>TRBD1|TRBV30|TRBJ2-6|once
CAWSVWQGAPGANVLTF
TGTGCCTGGAGTGTGTGGCAGGGGGCTCCCGGGGCCAACGTCCTGACTTTC
>.|TRBV12-3/TRBV12-4|TRBJ2-7|.
CASSLPRAAQYF
TGTGCCAGCAGTTTACCAAGAGCGGCGCAGTACTTC
>TRBD2|TRBV13|TRBJ2-1|.
CASSSGLAGGTPFF
TGTGCCAGCAGCTCCGGACTAGCGGGGGGAACCCCGTTCTTC
>.|TRBV15|TRBJ1-1|.
CATSRDLVAFF
TGTGCCACCAGCAGAGATCTAGTGGCTTTCTTT
>.|TRBV28|TRBJ1-5|.
CASRVQNSNQPQHF
TGTGCCAGCCGTGTACAGAATAGCAATCAGCCCCAGCATTTT
>TRBD1|TRBV28|TRBJ2-3|.
CASSSPLGTGTDTQYF
TGTGCCAGCAGTTCCCCCCTCGGGACAGGTACAGATACGCAGTATTTT
>.|TRBV29-1|TRBJ2-1|.
CSVRGLGVDEQFF
TGCAGCGTGCGGGGGCTGGGGGTCGATGAGCAGTTCTTC
>.|TRBV20-1|TRBJ1-6|.
CSASSASTYNSPLHF
TGCAGTGCTAGTTCGGCTAGCACCTATAATTCACCCCTCCACTTT
>.|TRBV13|TRBJ2-3|.
CASRGAVDTQYF
TGTGCCTCACGCGGTGCGGTAGATACGCAGTATTTT
>.|TRBV27|TRBJ1-3|.
CASSLRAGNTIYF
TGTGCCAGCAGTTTAAGGGCTGGAAACACCATATATTTT
>TRBD1|TRBV19|TRBJ1-2|.
CASSPDRGRYGYTF
TGTGCCAGTAGTCCGGACAGGGGGCGGTATGGCTACACCTTC
>.|TRBV14|TRBJ1-1|.
CASSHTGRGTEAFF
TGTGCCAGCAGCCATACGGGAAGGGGAACTGAAGCTTTCTTT
>TRBD2|TRBV9|TRBJ2-7|.
CASSVGLAGGNEQYF
TGTGCCAGCAGCGTAGGACTAGCGGGAGGTAACGAGCAGTACTTC
>TRBD1|TRBV10-3|TRBJ1-1|.
CAISRQGNTEAFF
TGTGCCATCAGTCGACAGGGCAATACTGAAGCTTTCTTT
>TRBD1|TRBV24-1|TRBJ2-1|.
CATSVVGQGKDNEQFF
TGTGCCACCAGTGTTGTCGGACAGGGTAAGGACAATGAGCAGTTCTTC
>TRBD2|TRBV4-3|TRBJ2-1|.
CASSHQSGRGYNEQFF
TGCGCCAGCAGCCACCAAAGCGGGAGGGGTTACAATGAGCAGTTCTTC
>.|TRBV27|TRBJ1-6|.
CASSVLMENSPLHF
TGTGCCAGCAGTGTCTTAATGGAGAATTCACCCCTCCACTTT
>TRBD1|TRBV24-1|TRBJ2-7|few
CATSDAADRVNYEQYF
TGTGCCACCAGTGATGCGGCGGACAGGGTGAACTACGAGCAGTACTTC
>TRBD2|TRBV27|TRBJ2-1|.
CASSKGLAGPSGEQFF
TGTGCCAGCAGTAAGGGACTAGCGGGTCCCAGCGGTGAGCAGTTCTTC
>TRBD1|TRBV30|TRBJ1-6|.
CAWTVTGGRSPLHF
TGTGCCTGGACCGTGACAGGGGGCAGATCACCCCTCCACTTT
>.|TRBV5-6|TRBJ1-1|.
CASSLGAYTEAFF
TGTGCCAGCAGCTTGGGCGCGTACACTGAAGCTTTCTTT
>TRBD1|TRBV29-1|TRBJ2-5|.
CSVGTGGRMETQYF
TGCAGCGTTGGTACAGGGGGGAGAATGGAGACCCAGTACTTC
>TRBD2|TRBV15|TRBJ2-3|.
CATSRDFSGGVTDTQYF
TGTGCCACCAGCAGAGATTTCAGCGGGGGAGTCACAGATACGCAGTATTTT
>.|TRBV14|TRBJ1-1|.
CASSQGFPGRTEAFF
TGTGCCAGCAGCCAAGGGTTTCCTGGTCGGACTGAAGCTTTCTTT
>.|TRBV5-1|TRBJ1-2|.
CASSLGWEVHLNYGYTF
TGCGCCAGCAGCTTGGGTTGGGAGGTCCACCTCAACTATGGCTACACCTTC
>.|TRBV3-1/TRBV3-2|TRBJ2-6|.
CASSQDGGSGANVLTF
TGTGCCAGCAGCCAAGATGGGGGCTCTGGGGCCAACGTCCTGACTTTC
>.|TRBV19|TRBJ1-4|.
CASSTRTQRWEKLFF
TGTGCCAGTAGTACTCGGACGCAGCGGTGGGAAAAACTGTTTTTT
>TRBD2|TRBV5-6|TRBJ2-7|.
CASSTPGLAGGQSYEQYF
TGTGCCAGCAGCACTCCGGGACTAGCGGGAGGCCAATCCTACGAGCAGTACTTC
>.|TRBV6-5|TRBJ1-3|.
CASRYTATDSGNTIYF
TGTGCCAGCAGGTACACTGCAACTGACTCTGGAAACACCATATATTTT
>.|TRBV18|TRBJ2-3|.
CASSPRASGTDTQYF
TGTGCCAGCTCACCACGGGCTAGCGGCACAGATACGCAGTATTTT
>.|TRBV4-1|TRBJ2-1|.
CASSPQSSYNEQFF
TGCGCCAGCAGCCCCCAAAGCTCCTACAATGAGCAGTTCTTC
>.|TRBV12-1|TRBJ1-1|.
CASSFPGGDTEAFF
TGTGCCAGCAGCTTTCCCGGTGGGGACACTGAAGCTTTCTTT
>TRBD1|TRBV6-2/TRBV6-3|TRBJ1-2|.
CASSYLRGRGYTF
TGTGCCAGCAGTTACTTGAGGGGGCGCGGCTACACCTTC
>.|TRBV7-3|TRBJ1-6|.
CASSSGRSNSPLHF
TGTGCCAGCAGCTCGGGACGTAGTAATTCACCCCTCCACTTT
>.|TRBV3-1/TRBV3-2|TRBJ1-2|.
CATKGRGYDYGYTF
TGTGCCACAAAGGGTAGGGGATATGACTATGGCTACACCTTC
>.|TRBV27|TRBJ1-6|.
CASSLSWAYNSPLHF
TGTGCCAGCAGTTTATCCTGGGCCTATAATTCACCCCTCCACTTT
>.|TRBV7-9|TRBJ1-1|.
CASSLLTNTEAFF
TGTGCCAGCAGCTTACTGACGAACACTGAAGCTTTCTTT
>.|TRBV21-1|TRBJ1-3|.
CASSNEDSKLFSGNTIYF
TGTGCCAGCAGCAATGAGGACAGTAAGTTATTCTCTGGAAACACCATATATTTT
>.|TRBV3-1/TRBV3-2|TRBJ1-5|.
CASSQGPFRAPNQPQHF
TGTGCCAGCAGCCAAGGACCATTCCGGGCCCCCAATCAGCCCCAGCATTTT
>.|TRBV7-9|TRBJ1-3|.
CASRASSGNTIYF
TGTGCCAGCAGGGCTAGCTCTGGAAACACCATATATTTT
>.|TRBV19|TRBJ1-1|.
CASSIAGNAEAFF
TGTGCCAGTAGTATTGCGGGGAATGCTGAAGCTTTCTTT
>.|TRBV5-4|TRBJ2-5|few
CASSPLGGFAPETQYF
TGTGCCAGCAGCCCCCTCGGAGGGTTTGCCCCCGAGACCCAGTACTTC
>.|TRBV6-2/TRBV6-3|TRBJ2-3|.
CASSYGESEVYTQYF
TGTGCCAGCAGTTACGGGGAGTCCGAAGTTTATACGCAGTATTTT
>.|TRBV6-4|TRBJ2-2|.
CASSQGSSTGELFF
TGTGCCAGCTCCCAGGGGAGCTCCACCGGGGAGCTGTTTTTT
>.|TRBV7-9|TRBJ1-1|.
CASSLVGNTEAFF
TGTGCCAGCAGCTTAGTTGGGAACACTGAAGCTTTCTTT
>.|TRBV4-3|TRBJ1-5|.
CASSQTRANGGFGNQPQHF
TGCGCCAGCAGCCAAACCCGGGCCAACGGGGGCTTCGGCAATCAGCCCCAGCATTTT
>.|TRBV7-2|TRBJ2-7|.
CASRRGVGAGYEQYF
TGTGCCAGCAGGCGAGGTGTGGGGGCGGGATACGAGCAGTACTTC
>.|TRBV7-9|TRBJ2-2|.
CASSLGQDPTGELFF
TGTGCCAGCAGCTTAGGACAGGACCCCACCGGGGAGCTGTTTTTT